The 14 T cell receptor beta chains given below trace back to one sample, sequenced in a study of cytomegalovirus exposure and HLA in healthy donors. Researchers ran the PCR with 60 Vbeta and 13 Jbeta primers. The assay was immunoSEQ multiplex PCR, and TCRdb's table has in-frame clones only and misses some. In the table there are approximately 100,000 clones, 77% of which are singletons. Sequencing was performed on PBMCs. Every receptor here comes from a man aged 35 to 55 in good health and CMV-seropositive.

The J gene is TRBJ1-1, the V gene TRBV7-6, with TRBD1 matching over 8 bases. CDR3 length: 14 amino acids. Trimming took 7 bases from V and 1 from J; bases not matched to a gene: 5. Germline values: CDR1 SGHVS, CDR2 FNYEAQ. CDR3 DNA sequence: TGTGCCAGCAAGGCAGGGGGCGGGAACACTGAAGCTTTCTTT. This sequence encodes CASKAGGGNTEAFF.

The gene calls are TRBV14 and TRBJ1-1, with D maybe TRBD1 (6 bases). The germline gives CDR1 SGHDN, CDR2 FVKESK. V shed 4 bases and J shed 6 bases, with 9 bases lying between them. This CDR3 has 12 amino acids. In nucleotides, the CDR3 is TGTGCCAGCAGCCCAGGACAGTCTGAAGCTTTCTTT. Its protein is CASSPGQSEAFF.

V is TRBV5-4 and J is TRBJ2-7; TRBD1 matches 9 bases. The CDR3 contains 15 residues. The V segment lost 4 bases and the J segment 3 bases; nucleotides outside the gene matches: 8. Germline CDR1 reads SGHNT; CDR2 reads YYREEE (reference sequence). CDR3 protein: CASSPTGQGYYEQYF. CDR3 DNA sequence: TGTGCCAGCAGCCCCACGGGACAGGGCTACTACGAGCAGTACTTC.

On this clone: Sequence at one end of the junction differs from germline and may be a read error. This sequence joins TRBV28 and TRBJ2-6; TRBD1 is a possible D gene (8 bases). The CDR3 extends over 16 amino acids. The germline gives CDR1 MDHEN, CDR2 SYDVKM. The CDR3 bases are TGTGCCAGCAGACCGGGGGGCGCGCAGGGGGCCAACGGCCTGACTTTC. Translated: CASRPGGAQGANGLTF.

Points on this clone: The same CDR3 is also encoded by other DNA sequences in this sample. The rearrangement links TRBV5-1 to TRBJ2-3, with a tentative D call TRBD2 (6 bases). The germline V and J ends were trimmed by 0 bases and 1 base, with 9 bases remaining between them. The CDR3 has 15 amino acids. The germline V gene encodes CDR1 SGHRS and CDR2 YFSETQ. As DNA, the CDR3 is TGCGCCAGCAGCTTGGGGCGGGGTGGCACAGATACGCAGTATTTT. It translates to CASSLGRGGTDTQYF.

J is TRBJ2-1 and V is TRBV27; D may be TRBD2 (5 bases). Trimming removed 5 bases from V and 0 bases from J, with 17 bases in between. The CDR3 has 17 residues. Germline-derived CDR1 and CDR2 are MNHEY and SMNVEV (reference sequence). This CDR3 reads CASSATGSRSSYNEQFF. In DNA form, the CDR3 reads TGTGCCAGCAGTGCTACGGGGAGCCGGAGCTCCTACAATGAGCAGTTCTTC.

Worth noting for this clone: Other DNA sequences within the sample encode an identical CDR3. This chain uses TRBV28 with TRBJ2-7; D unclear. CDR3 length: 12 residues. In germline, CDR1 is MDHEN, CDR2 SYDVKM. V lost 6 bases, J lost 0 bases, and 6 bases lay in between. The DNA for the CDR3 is TGTGCCAGCAGCCCCTCCTCCTACGAGCAGTACTTC. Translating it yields CASSPSSYEQYF.

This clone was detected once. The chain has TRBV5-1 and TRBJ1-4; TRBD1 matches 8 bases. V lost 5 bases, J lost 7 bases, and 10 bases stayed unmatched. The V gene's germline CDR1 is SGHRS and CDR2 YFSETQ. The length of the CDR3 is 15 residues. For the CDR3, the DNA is TGCGCCAGCAGTCCCGCGGCAGGGGGCATTGAAAAACTGTTTTTT. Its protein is CASSPAAGGIEKLFF. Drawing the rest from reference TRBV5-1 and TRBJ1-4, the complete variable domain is KAGVTQTPRYLIKTRGQQVTLSCSPISGHRSVSWYQQTPGQGLQFLFEYFSETQRNKGNFPGRFSGRQFSNSRSEMNVSTLELGDSALYLCASSPAAGGIEKLFFGSGTQLSVL.

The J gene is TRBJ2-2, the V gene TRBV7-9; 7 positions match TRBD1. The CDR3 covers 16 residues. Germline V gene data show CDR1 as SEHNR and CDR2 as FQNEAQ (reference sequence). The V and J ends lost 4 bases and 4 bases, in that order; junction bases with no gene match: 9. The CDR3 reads CASSWQGEKGTGELFF. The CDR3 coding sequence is TGTGCCAGCAGCTGGCAGGGGGAGAAGGGCACCGGGGAGCTGTTTTTT.

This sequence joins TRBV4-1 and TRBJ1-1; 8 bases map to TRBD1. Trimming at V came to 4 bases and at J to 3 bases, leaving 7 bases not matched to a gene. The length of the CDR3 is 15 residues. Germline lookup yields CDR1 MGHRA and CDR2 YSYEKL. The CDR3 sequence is CASSLPDRVDTEAFF. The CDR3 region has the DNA TGCGCCAGCAGCCTCCCGGACAGGGTGGACACTGAAGCTTTCTTT.

CDR3 region: CASSLTSPDIQYF. The CDR3, as DNA: TGTGCCAGCAGCTTGACTAGCCCGGACATTCAGTACTTC. V usage is TRBV5-5 and J usage is TRBJ2-4; D is perhaps TRBD2 (6 bases). Trimming shortened V by 1 base and J by 8 bases, and 10 bases separated the two germline ends. Germline assignment: CDR1 SGHKS and CDR2 YYEKEE (reference sequence). CDR3 length equals 13 residues.

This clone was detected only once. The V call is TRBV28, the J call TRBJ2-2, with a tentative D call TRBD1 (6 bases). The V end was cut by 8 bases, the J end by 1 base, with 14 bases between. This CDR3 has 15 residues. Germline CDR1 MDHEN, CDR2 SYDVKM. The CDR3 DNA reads TGTGCCAGCGAGACATGGGACAAGAACACCGGGGAGCTGTTTTTT. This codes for CASETWDKNTGELFF.

The CDR3 coding sequence is TGTGCCAGCAGTTATAGGGACAGTCAGTACTTC. This encodes CASSYRDSQYF. The chain links TRBV6-6 to TRBJ2-4, with TRBD1 matching 7 bases. J lost 12 bases, V lost 3 bases, and 2 bases had no gene match. Germline V gene sequence: CDR1 MNHNY, CDR2 SVGAGI (reference sequence). The CDR3 contains 11 residues.

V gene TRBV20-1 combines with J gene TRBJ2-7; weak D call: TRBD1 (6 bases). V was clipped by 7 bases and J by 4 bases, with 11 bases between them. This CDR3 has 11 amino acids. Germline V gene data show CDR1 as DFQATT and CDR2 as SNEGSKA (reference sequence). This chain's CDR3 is CSVGRGYEQYF. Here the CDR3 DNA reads TGCAGTGTGGGCAGGGGTTACGAGCAGTACTTC.